Listed below are T cell receptor beta chains from one sample, sequenced in a study of blood T cell repertoires in COVID-19. Data came from immunoSEQ multiplex PCR; TCRdb stores just in-frame clones and leaves some out. This table has about 280,000 clones, 85% appearing once. The specimen sequenced was PBMCs or T cells enriched from blood (not recorded which). The receptor set was obtained from a woman aged 45 to 65 who had recovered from COVID-19. Both conserved end residues are part of each CDR3. The D gene is left open where the match is weak. Size values are once, few and many counts, or a class for expanded clones, and some rows have none.

>TRBV7-8|-|TRBD2|TRBJ2-1
TGTGCCAGCAGCTGGGGGTGGACTAGCGGGAGTAATGAGCAGTTCTTC
CASSWGWTSGSNEQFF
>TRBV9|few|TRBD1|TRBJ1-6
TGTGCCAGCAGCGTAGAGGGACAGGGGAGATCACCCCTCCACTTT
CASSVEGQGRSPLHF
>TRBV5-8|-|-|TRBJ2-7
TGTGCCAGCAGCAGTAGACATACCTACGAGCAGTACTTC
CASSSRHTYEQYF
>TRBV28|-|-|TRBJ1-1
TGTGCCAGCAGTTCCTTTAACATTGAAGCTTTCTTT
CASSSFNIEAFF
>TRBV18|-|TRBD1|TRBJ1-4
TGTGCCAGCTCACCTGGACAGGGAAGGGAAAAACTGTTTTTT
CASSPGQGREKLFF
>TRBV27|-|TRBD2|TRBJ2-3
TGTGCCAGCAGTTCGCAACTAGCGGGGGTCGCGGCAGATACGCAGTATTTT
CASSSQLAGVAADTQYF
>TRBV3-1/TRBV3-2|-|TRBD2|TRBJ2-3
TGTGCCAGCAGTCGTAGCGGGGGGGCCAGAGATACGCAGTATTTT
CASSRSGGARDTQYF
>TRBV18|-|TRBD1|TRBJ1-2
TGTGCCAGCTCACCACAACCCGTACCGGGACAGGGGCAAGGCTACACCTTC
CASSPQPVPGQGQGYTF
>TRBV5-6|-|-|TRBJ2-7
TGTGCCAGCAGCCGAGGGTGGGGTTCAGGGGATTCCTACGAGCAGTACTTC
CASSRGWGSGDSYEQYF
>TRBV6-5|-|TRBD2|TRBJ2-1
TGTGCCAGCAGTTACGGCGGGGGGGCCGATGAGCAGTTCTTC
CASSYGGGADEQFF
>TRBV27|-|-|TRBJ1-2
TGTGCCAGCAGTCCCTCCGGGGGGGGATCTATGGATGGCTACACCTTC
CASSPSGGGSMDGYTF
>TRBV4-1|-|TRBD1|TRBJ1-4
TGCGCCAGCAGCCTCGGGACAGAGAATGAAAAACTGTTTTTT
CASSLGTENEKLFF
>TRBV27|-|-|TRBJ1-5
TGTGCCAGCAGTTTACGGGAAAGTCAGCCCCAGCATTTT
CASSLRESQPQHF
>TRBV21-1|-|-|TRBJ2-5
TGTGCCAGCAGCAAAGTTTGGGGCGGAGAGACCCAGTACTTC
CASSKVWGGETQYF
>TRBV5-1|-|TRBD1|TRBJ1-6
TGCGCCAGCAGCACAGGGGCGGTTAATTCACCCCTCCACTTT
CASSTGAVNSPLHF
>TRBV6-2/TRBV6-3|few|TRBD2|TRBJ2-1
TGTGCCAGCAGTTTGGCGACTAGCGGGAGAGATGAGCAGTTCTTC
CASSLATSGRDEQFF
>TRBV7-8|few|TRBD2|TRBJ2-7
TGTGCCAGCAGCCCGACTAGCGGGAGGGTCTACGAGCAGTACTTC
CASSPTSGRVYEQYF
>TRBV30|-|TRBD1|TRBJ1-1
TGTGCCTGTACGAGGGACAGGGGCACTGAAGCTTTCTTT
CACTRDRGTEAFF
>TRBV29-1|-|TRBD1|TRBJ1-2
TGCAGCGGACAGGGTGGCTATGGCTACACCTTC
CSGQGGYGYTF
>TRBV30|-|TRBD1|TRBJ1-4
TGTGCCTGGAGTCCAAGTTTGGACAGGAATGAAAAACTGTTTTTT
CAWSPSLDRNEKLFF
>TRBV19|-|-|TRBJ1-1
TGTGCCAGTAGTATAATCAAGGGGCAGACGGCTTTCTTT
CASSIIKGQTAFF
>TRBV10-2|-|-|TRBJ1-2
TGCGCCAGCACTTACGGGGGAGTTGATGGCTACACCTTC
CASTYGGVDGYTF
>TRBV6-1|-|-|TRBJ2-7
TGTGCCAGCAGTGGTTGGACAGTGTACTCTACCTACGAGCAGTACTTC
CASSGWTVYSTYEQYF
>TRBV18|-|TRBD2|TRBJ2-7
TGTGCCAGCTCACTAGCGGGGGCGGGTGAGCAGTACTTC
CASSLAGAGEQYF
>TRBV12-3/TRBV12-4|-|-|TRBJ1-1
TGTGCCAGCAGGTCCAGGGTTGAAGCTTTCTTT
CASRSRVEAFF